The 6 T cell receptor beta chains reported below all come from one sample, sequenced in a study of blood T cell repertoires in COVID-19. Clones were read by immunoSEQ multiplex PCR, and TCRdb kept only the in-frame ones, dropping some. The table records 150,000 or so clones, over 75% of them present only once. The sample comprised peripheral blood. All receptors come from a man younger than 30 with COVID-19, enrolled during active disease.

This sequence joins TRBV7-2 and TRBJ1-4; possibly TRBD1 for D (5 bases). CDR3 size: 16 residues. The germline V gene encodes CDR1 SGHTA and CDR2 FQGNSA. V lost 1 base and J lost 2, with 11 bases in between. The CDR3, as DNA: TGTGCCAGCAGCTTAGGCAGGGATGGGACTAATGAAAAACTGTTTTTT. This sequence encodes CASSLGRDGTNEKLFF.

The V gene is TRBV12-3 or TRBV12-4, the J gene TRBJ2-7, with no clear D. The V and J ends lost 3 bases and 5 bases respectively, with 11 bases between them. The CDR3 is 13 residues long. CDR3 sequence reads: CASSLVRGNEQYF. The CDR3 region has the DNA TGTGCCAGCAGTTTGGTTCGCGGCAACGAGCAGTACTTC.

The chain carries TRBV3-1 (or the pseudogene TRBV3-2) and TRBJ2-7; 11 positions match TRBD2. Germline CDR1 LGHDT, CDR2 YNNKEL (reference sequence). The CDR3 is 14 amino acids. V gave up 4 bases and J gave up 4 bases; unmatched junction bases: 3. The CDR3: CASSPTSGSYEQYF. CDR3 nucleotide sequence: TGTGCCAGCAGCCCCACTAGCGGGAGTTACGAGCAGTACTTC.

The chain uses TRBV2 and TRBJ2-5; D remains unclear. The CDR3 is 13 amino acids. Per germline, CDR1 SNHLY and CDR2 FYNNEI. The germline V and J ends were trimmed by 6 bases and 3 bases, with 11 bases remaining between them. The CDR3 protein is CASSRDTEETQYF. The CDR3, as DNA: TGTGCCAGCAGCCGCGACACAGAAGAGACCCAGTACTTC.

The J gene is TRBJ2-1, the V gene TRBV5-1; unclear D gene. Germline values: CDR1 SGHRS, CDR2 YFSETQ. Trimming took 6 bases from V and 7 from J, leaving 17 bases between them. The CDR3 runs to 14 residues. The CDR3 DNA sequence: TGCGCCAGCAACCCGCGGTCAACGGGTAATGAGCAGTTCTTC. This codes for CASNPRSTGNEQFF. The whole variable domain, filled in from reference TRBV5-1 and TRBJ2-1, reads KAGVTQTPRYLIKTRGQQVTLSCSPISGHRSVSWYQQTPGQGLQFLFEYFSETQRNKGNFPGRFSGRQFSNSRSEMNVSTLELGDSALYLCASNPRSTGNEQFFGPGTRLTVL.

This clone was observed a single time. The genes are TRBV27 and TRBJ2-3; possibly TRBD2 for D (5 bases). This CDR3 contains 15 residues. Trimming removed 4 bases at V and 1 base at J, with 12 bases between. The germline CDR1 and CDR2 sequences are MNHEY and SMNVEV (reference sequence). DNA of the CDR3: TGTGCCAGCAGTTACCGGGGAAGGGGCACAGATACGCAGTATTTT. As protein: CASSYRGRGTDTQYF.